These 8 T cell receptor beta chains share one sample of origin, sequenced in a study of STAT3 mutations in large granular lymphocyte leukemia. Using immunoSEQ multiplex PCR, the repertoire was profiled, and TCRdb retains in-frame clones only, with some absent. The sample carries some 30,000 clones, roughly 80% recorded once. Antigens of these TCRs are unknown. Findings of the study overall: Every T-cell large granular lymphocyte leukemia patient had at least one immunodominant TCR beta clonotype.

Sequences were obtained from peripheral blood mononuclear cells. The receptor source for this set is a woman aged 50 to 60 with T-cell large granular lymphocyte leukemia. Some clones in this sample may be carry-over from other donors' samples.

The chain couples TRBV19 to TRBJ2-6; the match to TRBD1 covers 10 bases. The germline gives CDR1 LNHDA, CDR2 SQIVND (reference sequence). J lost 2 bases, V lost 6 bases, and 1 base had no gene match. CDR3 length equals 15 residues. The CDR3 DNA is TGTGCCAGTAGCGACAGGGGGCCTGGGGCCAACGTCCTGACTTTC. As protein: CASSDRGPGANVLTF.

The chain employs TRBV6-6 and TRBJ1-5; TRBD1 matches 9 bases. Germline loops: CDR1 MNHNY, CDR2 SVGAGI (reference sequence). V trimming: 5 bases; J trimming: 6 bases; junction bases outside the gene matches: 5. The CDR3 length is 14 residues. CDR3 nucleotides: TGTGCCAGCAGTACCGGACAGGGGATTCAGCCCCAGCATTTT. It yields the protein CASSTGQGIQPQHF.

V usage is TRBV7-2 and J usage is TRBJ2-7, with a possible D match to TRBD1 (6 bases). V was pared by 3 bases and J by 0 bases, with 9 bases between. The CDR3 runs 14 residues. Germline loops: CDR1 SGHTA, CDR2 FQGNSA. The CDR3 region has the DNA TGTGCCAGCAGCTTCGACAGGAGCTCCTACGAGCAGTACTTC. Residues: CASSFDRSSYEQYF.

Within the sample, this clone is medium-sized. The chain links TRBV27 to TRBJ2-7, with unresolved D. CDR3 length equals 14 residues. Trimming removed 5 bases from V and 2 bases from J, with 13 bases in between. Germline V gene lookup returns CDR1 MNHEY and CDR2 SMNVEV (reference sequence). CDR3 sequence reads: CASSTPNPPYEQYF. The CDR3, as DNA: TGTGCCAGCAGTACCCCCAACCCACCCTACGAGCAGTACTTC.

The chain couples TRBV28 to TRBJ2-1; TRBD2 matches at 8 bases. CDR1 and CDR2 from the germline V gene are MDHEN and SYDVKM. J gave up 3 bases and V 8 bases, and 9 bases lay outside the gene matches. The CDR3 runs to 15 residues. The CDR3, as DNA: TGTGCCAGCCGGGCTAGCGGGCAGCTCTACAATGAGCAGTTCTTC. This sequence encodes CASRASGQLYNEQFF.

The J gene is TRBJ2-7, the V gene TRBV7-9, with 10 bases lining up with TRBD1. Per germline, CDR1 SEHNR and CDR2 FQNEAQ (reference sequence). The CDR3 has 15 residues. Trimming took 8 bases from V and 2 from J; bases not matched to a gene: 9. CDR3 residues: CASARQGAATYEQYF. The CDR3 region has the DNA TGTGCCAGCGCCAGACAGGGGGCCGCCACCTACGAGCAGTACTTC.

The chain has TRBV18 and TRBJ2-3; D is unclear. The V end lost 2 bases, the J end lost 6 bases, and 15 bases lay between the germline ends. CDR3 length: 15 residues. Germline CDR1 reads KGHSH; CDR2 reads LQKENI. This CDR3 reads CASSPFNLPSDTQYF. CDR3 bases: TGTGCCAGCTCACCATTCAACCTGCCTTCGGATACGCAGTATTTT.

The chain carries TRBV13 and TRBJ2-7; possible D gene TRBD1, 6 bases. Deletions cut 5 bases from V and 3 bases from J, with 17 bases between. This CDR3 has 15 amino acids. Germline CDR1 is PRHDT and CDR2 is FYEKMQ (reference sequence). The CDR3 DNA follows: TGTGCCAGCAGCCCCACCACGACAGGTGACTACGAGCAGTACTTC. Its translation is CASSPTTTGDYEQYF. The full variable domain, with the rest looked up from reference TRBV13 and TRBJ2-7, is AAGVIQSPRHLIKEKRETATLKCYPIPRHDTVYWYQQGPGQDPQFLISFYEKMQSDKGSIPDRFSAQQFSDYHSELNMSSLELGDSALYFCASSPTTTGDYEQYFGPGTRLTVT.